Shown below are 28 T cell receptor beta chains from a single sample sequenced in a study of memory CD4+ T cells and cytomegalovirus serostatus. The sort gate was single viable CD3+CD4+CD8-CD45RO+ cells for memory CD4+ T cells. The protocol was immunoSEQ multiplex PCR, while the TCRdb copy is restricted to in-frame clones and leaves out a portion. The table includes approximately 65,000 clones, about 74% detected once. What was sequenced was memory CD4+ T cells from blood. The receptors here all came from an adult in good health and CMV-seronegative.

CDR3 in DNA: TGTGCCAGCAGCAAAACCAGGACTAGCCCTACCTACGAGCAGTACTTC. Residues: CASSKTRTSPTYEQYF. The V and J genes are TRBV21-1 and TRBJ2-7; no DNA check was done on the table's D call, TRBD2. TRBV21-1 is classified as a pseudogene. CDR3 length equals 16 residues.

The V gene is TRBV6-4, the J gene TRBJ1-6; no clear D. Trimming pared 6 bases from V and 10 bases from J, leaving 22 bases between. Germline V CDR1 and CDR2: MRHNA, SNTAGT. The length of the CDR3 is 16 residues. The CDR3, as DNA: TGTGCCAGCAGCCAGACTCACGAGGGCCCTCAATCACCCCTCCACTTT. Its protein product is CASSQTHEGPQSPLHF.

In this sample, this clone turned up once. CDR3 nucleotide sequence: TGTGCCAGCTCACCATCTCTCGGTTCCAAGGCGGTTGAAGAGACCCAGTACTTC. As protein: CASSPSLGSKAVEETQYF. The chain recombines TRBV18 with TRBJ2-5; D unresolved. This CDR3 spans 18 amino acids. Trimming removed 2 bases from V and 3 bases from J, with 22 bases in between. Germline values: CDR1 KGHSH, CDR2 LQKENI.

This clone was recorded once. The gene calls are TRBV4-1 and TRBJ1-5; no clear D. The V gene lost 1 base and the J gene lost 6 bases, with 19 bases spanning the gap. The CDR3 is made up of 17 amino acids. Germline V gene data show CDR1 as MGHRA and CDR2 as YSYEKL. The DNA for the CDR3 is TGCGCCAGCAGCCAAGGGCAGGAGGTTGTTAAAGGTCAGCCCCAGCATTTT. Translation: CASSQGQEVVKGQPQHF.

The chain combines TRBV6-5 with TRBJ2-1; D possibly corresponds to TRBD2 (6 bases). The CDR3 spans 15 residues. The germline V gene has CDR1 MNHEY and CDR2 SVGAGI. The V end lost 5 bases, the J end lost 3 bases, and 14 bases lay between the germline ends. The CDR3 here is CASSTTGSGYNEQFF. The CDR3 region has the DNA TGTGCCAGCAGTACCACCGGTAGCGGCTACAATGAGCAGTTCTTC.

This clone was observed a single time. The chain uses TRBV29-1 and TRBJ2-7; TRBD1 matches 11 bases. The CDR3 is 14 residues long. The junction had 7 bases not matched to a gene; V was cut back by 2 bases and J by 7 bases. The germline V gene has CDR1 SQVTM and CDR2 ANQGSEA. CDR3 sequence: CSVEPLDRGREQYF. CDR3 nucleotides: TGCAGCGTTGAACCCCTGGACAGGGGGCGTGAGCAGTACTTC.

This chain connects TRBV11-1 to TRBJ1-6; D gene ambiguous. Between the trimmed V and J ends, which lost 5 bases and 5 bases, there was a span of 10 bases. The length of the CDR3 is 14 residues. Germline loops: CDR1 SGHAT, CDR2 FQDESV (reference sequence). The CDR3 protein is CASSQEIHNSPLHF. The CDR3 bases are TGTGCCAGCAGCCAGGAAATACATAATTCACCCCTCCACTTT.

The chain couples TRBV10-3 to TRBJ1-4, with 7 bases aligning to TRBD1. Germline assignment: CDR1 ENHRY and CDR2 SYGVKD. V was pared by 5 bases and J by 0 bases, with 15 bases of the junction left unmatched. CDR3 length equals 19 residues. The CDR3 region has the DNA TGTGCCATCAGTACAGGGGCGAACAGGGCTTTGGCAACTAATGAAAAACTGTTTTTT. It specifies CAISTGANRALATNEKLFF.

This chain links TRBV7-3 with TRBJ2-5, with 7 bases aligning to TRBD2. The CDR3 spans 15 residues. Trimming took 0 bases from V and 1 from J; bases not matched to a gene: 2. Germline V gives CDR1 SGHTA, CDR2 FQGTGA. CDR3 nucleotides: TGTGCCAGCAGCTTAACTAGCGGGTTCCAAGAGACCCAGTACTTC. This gives the protein CASSLTSGFQETQYF.

This rearrangement joins TRBV7-2 to TRBJ1-4; D gene unclear. The CDR3 covers 13 residues. Per germline, CDR1 SGHTA and CDR2 FQGNSA. V was pared by 7 bases and J by 3 bases, with 9 bases between. The CDR3 loop is CASKGRANEKLFF. CDR3 DNA sequence: TGTGCCAGCAAGGGTCGGGCTAATGAAAAACTGTTTTTT.

For this clone: Other DNA variants within this sample encode the same CDR3. V is TRBV7-2 and J is TRBJ2-1, with D tentatively TRBD2 (5 bases). The V and J ends lost 4 bases and 7 bases respectively, with 8 bases between them. Per the germline V gene, CDR1 is SGHTA and CDR2 is FQGNSA. The CDR3 contains 12 residues. The CDR3 here is CASSSLANEQFF. The CDR3 bases are TGTGCCAGCAGCTCGCTAGCTAATGAGCAGTTCTTC. Full variable domain (outside the CDR3, taken from reference TRBV7-2 and TRBJ2-1): GAGVSQSPSNKVTEKGKDVELRCDPISGHTALYWYRQSLGQGLEFLIYFQGNSAPDKSGLPSDRFSAERTGGSVSTLTIQRTQQEDSAVYLCASSSLANEQFFGPGTRLTVL.

This clone appeared a few times. This sequence joins TRBV7-2 and TRBJ2-5; tentatively, D is TRBD2 (7 bases). The CDR3 is made up of 17 amino acids. Germline V gives CDR1 SGHTA, CDR2 FQGNSA. Trimming cost V 5 bases and J 5 bases, with 24 bases left between them. The DNA for the CDR3 is TGTGCCAGCAGCGATTTGAGAGGGGGGGCGCGTCGGGAGACCCAGTACTTC. Translation: CASSDLRGGARRETQYF.

V usage is TRBV6-5 and J usage is TRBJ2-7, with D hard to call. The V gene lost 6 bases and the J gene lost 3 bases, with 15 bases spanning the gap. Germline assignment: CDR1 MNHEY and CDR2 SVGAGI. This CDR3 region has 14 residues. The CDR3, as DNA: TGTGCCAGCAGGACCTTGGTGTCGAGCTACGAGCAGTACTTC. It translates to CASRTLVSSYEQYF.

The chain carries TRBV6-6 and TRBJ2-5; D ambiguous. V lost 2 bases, J lost 5 bases, and 3 bases lay in between. Germline V CDR1 and CDR2: MNHNY, SVGAGI (reference sequence). CDR3 length: 11 residues. CDR3 region: CASSYRETQYF. As DNA, the CDR3 is TGTGCCAGCAGTTACCGCGAGACCCAGTACTTC.

The count of this clone is one. This chain uses TRBV18 with TRBJ2-2; D remains unclear. This CDR3 has 17 residues. V was pared by 2 bases and J by 3 bases, with 16 bases between. Germline V gives CDR1 KGHSH, CDR2 LQKENI. This CDR3 reads CASSPVQATIDTGELFF. CDR3 in DNA: TGTGCCAGCTCACCAGTCCAGGCTACGATTGACACCGGGGAGCTGTTTTTT.

The chain recombines TRBV20-1 with TRBJ2-5; D not certain. The CDR3 loop spans 10 amino acids. The germline V and J ends were trimmed by 4 bases and 4 bases, with 4 bases remaining between them. Germline V lookup: CDR1 DFQATT, CDR2 SNEGSKA (reference sequence). The CDR3, as DNA: TGCAGTGCTATGGGAGAGACCCAGTACTTC. Translated, it gives CSAMGETQYF.

The J gene is TRBJ1-1, the V gene TRBV18; tentatively, D is TRBD1 (5 bases). V was pared by 3 bases and J by 5 bases, with 13 bases between. The CDR3 spans 14 residues. The germline gives CDR1 KGHSH, CDR2 LQKENI. The CDR3 sequence is CASSPRGRDTEAFF. DNA of the CDR3: TGTGCCAGCTCACCCCGGGGCAGGGATACTGAAGCTTTCTTT.

This clone showed up just a few times. J is TRBJ1-1 and V is TRBV7-6, with D unresolved. Trimming left V 5 bases short and J 0 bases short, with 7 bases between. CDR1 is SGHVS and CDR2 is FNYEAQ in the germline V gene. The CDR3 covers 13 residues. CDR3 nucleotide sequence: TGTGCCAGCAGCGGTTATATGAACACTGAAGCTTTCTTT. This gives the protein CASSGYMNTEAFF.

This chain connects TRBV9 to TRBJ1-1; D might be TRBD1 (6 bases). Germline V lookup: CDR1 SGDLS, CDR2 YYNGEE. V was trimmed by 4 bases and J by 5 bases, leaving 21 bases between them. This CDR3 comprises 16 residues. CDR3 in amino acids: CASSPIRGGYGTEAFF. In DNA, the CDR3 is TGTGCCAGCAGCCCCATTCGCGGGGGCTATGGAACTGAAGCTTTCTTT.

This chain links TRBV25-1 with TRBJ2-2, with 11 bases matching TRBD2. CDR3 length: 18 residues. V lost 1 base to trimming and J lost 4 bases; unmatched junction nucleotides: 8. Germline V gene lookup returns CDR1 MGHDK and CDR2 SYGVNS. The CDR3 sequence: CASSEFASGRWVTGELFF. The DNA for the CDR3 is TGTGCCAGCAGTGAATTTGCTAGCGGGAGGTGGGTCACCGGGGAGCTGTTTTTT.

The chain combines TRBV7-9 with TRBJ2-3; 8 bases agree with TRBD2. Germline assignment: CDR1 SEHNR and CDR2 FQNEAQ (reference sequence). This CDR3 has 14 amino acids. V lost 0 bases, J lost 5 bases, and 1 base stayed unmatched. The CDR3 region is CASSLAGGGDTQYF. The CDR3 nucleotides read TGTGCCAGCAGCTTAGCCGGGGGGGGAGATACGCAGTATTTT.

This chain connects TRBV19 to TRBJ1-2; D uncertain. Trimming left V 3 bases short and J 3 bases short, with 17 bases between. From germline, CDR1 is LNHDA and CDR2 SQIVND (reference sequence). The CDR3 is 16 amino acids. The CDR3 reads CASSIRIQLRDYGYTF. The CDR3, as DNA: TGTGCCAGTAGTATTCGGATACAGCTTCGGGACTATGGCTACACCTTC.

The gene calls are TRBV19 and TRBJ2-3; TRBD2 agrees at 13 bases. Trimming removed 3 bases from V and 6 bases from J; junction bases left unmatched: 9. CDR3 length: 17 amino acids. Germline CDR1 reads LNHDA; CDR2 reads SQIVND (reference sequence). Here the CDR3 DNA reads TGTGCCAGTAGTATGGCGTGGACTAGCGGGAGAGGTGATACGCAGTATTTT. It codes for CASSMAWTSGRGDTQYF.

The chain recombines TRBV4-1 with TRBJ1-1; 7 bases align to TRBD1. This CDR3 is built from 15 residues. Germline values: CDR1 MGHRA, CDR2 YSYEKL. V lost 1 base, J lost 0 bases, and 2 bases stayed unmatched. CDR3 nucleotides: TGCGCCAGCAGCCAAGCCGACAGGGTGAACACTGAAGCTTTCTTT. Its protein is CASSQADRVNTEAFF.

The V and J genes are TRBV11-1 and TRBJ2-7; TRBD1 matches at 8 bases. Germline V gene data show CDR1 as SGHAT and CDR2 as FQDESV (reference sequence). This CDR3 has 16 residues. Trimming at V came to 1 base and at J to 3 bases, leaving 8 bases not matched to a gene. The CDR3 here is CASSLGRGQRSYEQYF. Here the CDR3 DNA reads TGTGCCAGCAGCTTAGGCAGGGGGCAGCGCAGCTACGAGCAGTACTTC.

This clone came up once. The chain has TRBV5-1 and TRBJ2-3, with D uncertain. This CDR3 is 15 amino acids long. Germline assignment: CDR1 SGHRS and CDR2 YFSETQ. V was pared by 5 bases and J by 0 bases, with 13 bases between. DNA of the CDR3: TGCGCCAGCAGGGTCGAACCCCTTAGCACAGATACGCAGTATTTT. Its translation: CASRVEPLSTDTQYF.

This clone has a count of ten or more. V and J are TRBV27 and TRBJ1-6, with D uncertain. The germline gives CDR1 MNHEY, CDR2 SMNVEV (reference sequence). The CDR3 consists of 17 residues. The ends were cut back, 3 bases at V and 1 base at J, with 13 bases in the middle. This CDR3 reads CASSFSSLWSYNSPLHF. CDR3 sequence (DNA): TGTGCCAGCAGTTTTAGCAGTCTGTGGTCCTATAATTCACCCCTCCACTTT.

V gene TRBV14 combines with J gene TRBJ1-4; D is unclear. The V end was cut by 2 bases, the J end by 0 bases, with 7 bases between. The germline V gene has CDR1 SGHDN and CDR2 FVKESK. This CDR3 has 15 amino acids. The CDR3 sequence: CASSQSMATNEKLFF. CDR3 coding DNA: TGTGCCAGCAGCCAAAGCATGGCAACTAATGAAAAACTGTTTTTT.